These 23 T cell receptor beta chains originate from one sample sequenced in a study of T cell responses to AZD1222 COVID-19 vaccine. Measured with immunoSEQ multiplex PCR; TCRdb has only the in-frame clones, and not every one. The sample holds approximately 170,000 clones, approximately 92% seen once. Sequencing was performed on peripheral blood, taken on day 0 of AZD1222 vaccination. The receptors stem from an adult in good health.

The V and J genes are TRBV27 and TRBJ2-1; 7 bases agree with TRBD2. J gave up 3 bases and V 6 bases, and 8 bases lay outside the gene matches. Per the germline V gene, CDR1 is MNHEY and CDR2 is SMNVEV (reference sequence). The CDR3 length is 15 residues. For the CDR3, the DNA is TGTGCCAGCAGCCCAACGGAGCGGGGCTACAATGAGCAGTTCTTC. Translated, it gives CASSPTERGYNEQFF.

V is TRBV6-5 and J is TRBJ1-1; D gene unclear. This CDR3 comprises 12 residues. Trimming shortened V by 8 bases and J by 4 bases, and 11 bases separated the two germline ends. Germline-derived CDR1 and CDR2 are MNHEY and SVGAGI. CDR3 DNA sequence: TGTGCCAGCGCACTAGGGTCCACTGAAGCTTTCTTT. Amino acids: CASALGSTEAFF.

V and J are TRBV5-6 and TRBJ1-5; 11 bases align to TRBD1. V lost 4 bases to trimming and J lost 4 bases; unmatched junction nucleotides: 7. Germline CDR1 and CDR2: SGHDT and YYEEEE. The CDR3 is 16 amino acids. The CDR3 DNA sequence: TGTGCCAGCAGCCTGCTAGGACAGGGGGCTAATCAGCCCCAGCATTTT. It specifies CASSLLGQGANQPQHF. The entire variable domain, with the rest obtained from reference TRBV5-6 and TRBJ1-5, is as follows: DAGVTQSPTHLIKTRGQQVTLRCSPKSGHDTVSWYQQALGQGPQFIFQYYEEEERQRGNFPDRFSGHQFPNYSSELNVNALLLGDSALYLCASSLLGQGANQPQHFGDGTRLSIL.

V gene TRBV4-1 combines with J gene TRBJ2-7, with D possibly called TRBD1 or TRBD2 (6 bases each). This CDR3 has 14 amino acids. The germline V gene encodes CDR1 MGHRA and CDR2 YSYEKL. V shed 1 base and J shed 7 bases, with 14 bases lying between them. CDR3 sequence: CASSQVGGTGEQYV. CDR3 bases: TGCGCCAGCAGCCAAGTGGGGGGAACAGGGGAGCAGTACGTC.

This chain links TRBV24-1 with TRBJ2-5; 10 bases agree with TRBD1. Germline loops: CDR1 KGHDR, CDR2 SFDVKD. The CDR3 runs to 15 residues. V was pared by 7 bases and J by 5 bases, with 9 bases of the junction left unmatched. In DNA form, the CDR3 reads TGTGCCACCAGCCAACAGACAGGGGGCTATGAGACCCAGTACTTC. Encoded protein: CATSQQTGGYETQYF.

V usage is TRBV4-2 and J usage is TRBJ1-1, with a possible D match to TRBD1 (5 bases). Trimming removed 0 bases from V and 0 bases from J, with 11 bases in between. The CDR3 loop spans 16 amino acids. From germline, CDR1 is LGHNA and CDR2 YNFKEQ. CDR3 in DNA: TGTGCCAGCAGCCAAGAGTCCGGGGCTGTGAACACTGAAGCTTTCTTT. Its protein is CASSQESGAVNTEAFF.

The chain couples TRBV10-3 to TRBJ2-2, with TRBD1 identical over 8 bases. This CDR3 is 14 amino acids long. Per germline, CDR1 ENHRY and CDR2 SYGVKD. V lost 8 bases and J lost 2; bases outside the gene matches: 4. CDR3 DNA: TGTGCCATCCGCAGGGGGCCAAACACCGGGGAGCTGTTTTTT. The encoded protein is CAIRRGPNTGELFF.

CDR3 loop: CASSLKGLAGAYETTYQETQYF. DNA of the CDR3: TGTGCCAGCAGTCTAAAAGGACTAGCGGGGGCCTATGAAACGACGTACCAAGAGACCCAGTACTTC. The chain has TRBV27 and TRBJ2-5, with 13 bases identical to TRBD2. This CDR3 has 22 amino acids. The V gene end was trimmed by 5 bases and the J gene end by 0 bases; junction bases not matched to a gene: 21. Per germline, CDR1 MNHEY and CDR2 SMNVEV (reference sequence).

J is TRBJ1-6 and V is TRBV5-4, with TRBD1 as a possible D gene (5 bases). The ends were cut back, 4 bases at V and 7 bases at J, with 12 bases in the middle. The CDR3 has 14 amino acids. The germline V gene has CDR1 SGHNT and CDR2 YYREEE (reference sequence). CDR3 bases: TGTGCCAGCAGCCCGCCAGGGCGAAATTCACCCCTCCACTTT. Translated: CASSPPGRNSPLHF.

The CDR3 sequence: CATSADRGYEQYF. The DNA for the CDR3 is TGTGCCACCAGCGCCGACAGGGGCTACGAGCAGTACTTC. V is TRBV15 and J is TRBJ2-7, with TRBD1 matching 8 bases. The CDR3 runs to 13 residues. The V gene's germline CDR1 is LNHNV and CDR2 YYDKDF (reference sequence). V trimming: 5 bases; J trimming: 3 bases; junction bases outside the gene matches: 3.

The rearrangement links TRBV2 to TRBJ2-2, with 9 bases lining up with TRBD2. CDR3 size: 15 residues. V lost 2 bases to trimming and J lost 2 bases; unmatched junction nucleotides: 0. Germline V gives CDR1 SNHLY, CDR2 FYNNEI. The CDR3 DNA follows: TGTGCCAGCAGTGAACTAGCGGGAAACACCGGGGAGCTGTTTTTT. Its translation is CASSELAGNTGELFF.

The chain carries TRBV6-2 or TRBV6-3 and TRBJ2-7; tentatively, D is TRBD1 (5 bases). The CDR3 has 13 residues. Germline V gene sequence: CDR1 MNHEY, CDR2 SVGEGT. The V gene lost 2 bases and the J gene lost 4 bases, with 9 bases spanning the gap. Here the CDR3 reads CASSYDRRYEQYF. DNA of the CDR3: TGTGCCAGCAGTTACGACAGACGGTACGAGCAGTACTTC.

This rearrangement joins TRBV19 to TRBJ2-7, with no clear D. The CDR3 extends over 14 amino acids. Germline V gives CDR1 LNHDA, CDR2 SQIVND (reference sequence). The germline V and J ends were trimmed by 5 bases and 2 bases, with 13 bases remaining between them. CDR3 in amino acids: CASSLAGGPYEQYF. In nucleotides, the CDR3 is TGTGCCAGTAGTTTGGCAGGTGGGCCCTACGAGCAGTACTTC.

The V gene is TRBV9, the J gene TRBJ1-3, with D uncertain. The germline CDR1 and CDR2 sequences are SGDLS and YYNGEE. The V end lost 0 bases, the J end lost 4 bases, and 11 bases lay between the germline ends. This CDR3 is built from 15 residues. CDR3 bases: TGTGCCAGCAGCGTAGAAGCGGACTCGGGAAACACCATATATTTT. It yields the protein CASSVEADSGNTIYF.

V usage is TRBV11-2 and J usage is TRBJ1-1; D ambiguous. This CDR3 is 16 amino acids long. Germline V gives CDR1 SGHAT, CDR2 FQNNGV. Trimming took off 5 bases at V and 1 base at J, with 17 bases between the two ends. This CDR3 is CASSPHTRTENTEAFF. In DNA form, the CDR3 reads TGTGCCAGCAGCCCACACACAAGGACGGAGAACACTGAAGCTTTCTTT.

This chain connects TRBV7-8 to TRBJ2-3; D gene unclear. The CDR3 is 13 residues long. The germline V and J ends were trimmed by 2 bases and 6 bases, with 9 bases remaining between them. The germline V gene has CDR1 SGHVS and CDR2 FQNEAQ. CDR3 nucleotides: TGTGCCAGCAGCTTACAATGGCGGGATACGCAGTATTTT. This sequence encodes CASSLQWRDTQYF.

The rearrangement uses TRBV6-5 and TRBJ2-5; TRBD2 matches at 10 bases. V lost 9 bases, J lost 0 bases, and 7 bases stayed unmatched. The length of the CDR3 is 15 residues. Germline CDR1 and CDR2: MNHEY and SVGAGI. The CDR3 bases are TGTGCCAGTTCCGGGACTAGCGAAAACCAAGAGACCCAGTACTTC. This codes for CASSGTSENQETQYF.

The J gene is TRBJ1-2, the V gene TRBV6-5, with D uncertain. CDR1 and CDR2 (germline): MNHEY, SVGAGI. V lost 10 bases to trimming and J lost 6 bases, with 24 bases between them. This CDR3 has 15 residues. The CDR3 protein is CATLARIHGDNGYTF. The CDR3 coding sequence is TGTGCCACCTTGGCTCGAATACACGGAGATAATGGCTACACCTTC.

The gene calls are TRBV3-1 (or the pseudogene TRBV3-2) and TRBJ2-3; TRBD2 agrees at 13 bases. V lost 1 base, J lost 4 bases, and 2 bases stayed unmatched. The CDR3 is made up of 16 amino acids. CDR1 is LGHDT and CDR2 is YNNKEL in the germline V gene (reference sequence). This chain's CDR3 is CASSQVTSGGADTQYF. The CDR3 DNA sequence: TGTGCCAGCAGCCAAGTAACTAGCGGGGGGGCAGATACGCAGTATTTT.

This sequence joins TRBV11-2 and TRBJ2-7; D not resolved. V was cut by 4 bases and J by 3 bases, with 22 bases left in between. CDR3 length: 17 amino acids. Germline V CDR1 and CDR2: SGHAT, FQNNGV. CDR3 residues: CASSSSGNPTHSYEQYF. CDR3 bases: TGTGCCAGCAGCTCAAGTGGGAATCCCACCCACAGCTACGAGCAGTACTTC.

The chain is built from TRBV7-8 and TRBJ1-2, with 8 nucleotides matching TRBD1. Germline V lookup: CDR1 SGHVS, CDR2 FQNEAQ. The CDR3 totals 15 residues. V gave up 5 bases and J gave up 0 bases; unmatched junction bases: 5. For the CDR3, the DNA is TGTGCCAGCAGCACCCAGACAGGGGCTAACTATGGCTACACCTTC. Its protein product is CASSTQTGANYGYTF.

This clone turned up a few times. V is TRBV28 and J is TRBJ2-3; D gene unclear. V was trimmed by 3 bases and J by 1 base, leaving 8 bases between them. Per germline, CDR1 MDHEN and CDR2 SYDVKM. The CDR3 runs 14 residues. The CDR3: CASSFISGTDTQYF. CDR3 DNA: TGTGCCAGCAGTTTTATAAGCGGCACAGATACGCAGTATTTT.

V and J are TRBV4-2 and TRBJ2-7, with unresolved D. This CDR3 spans 14 amino acids. Trimming took 1 base from V and 1 from J, leaving 8 bases between them. CDR1 and CDR2 (germline): LGHNA, YNFKEQ. Written as DNA, the CDR3 is TGTGCCAGCAGCCAAGCGGGTGGGTCCTACGAGCAGTACTTC. This translates into CASSQAGGSYEQYF.